One T cell receptor (beta chain) is described in this entry. Its antigen is not known. Donors, without exception, were Caucasian adults residing in Nashville, Tennessee. To make CD8 memory, CD45RO+ cells were put together with CCR7-negative CD45RA+ TemRA cells. This specimen belongs to a study of shared clonotypes between healthy human individuals. Study findings and constraints: Despite large depth, sorted-subset datasets appeared incompletely sequenced. Shared across a few donors were around 4.7% of the naive CD4 clonotypes.

Measured with immunoSEQ multiplex PCR; TCRdb has only the in-frame clones, and not every one. The top ten hold around 50% of the sample, which has some 79,000 clones, 60% to 80% seen once. Sequenced: memory CD8+ T cells sorted from blood. Subset given: CD45RO+ cells pooled with CCR7-negative TemRA cells. The TCR sequence derives from a young man in good health.

CDR3 protein: CASSFGDPYEQYF. The CDR3 DNA is TGTGCCAGCAGTTTTGGCGACCCCTACGAGCAGTACTTC. The V gene is TRBV27, the J gene TRBJ2-7; D is unclear. The CDR3 is made up of 13 amino acids. Germline V gene sequence: CDR1 MNHEY, CDR2 SMNVEV (reference sequence). V lost 3 bases and J 2 bases, leaving 8 bases between the germline ends.